This T cell receptor (beta chain) was found in a study of spatial heterogeneity in lung cancer. The study's findings and limits: Ubiquitous expanded tumor TCRs were seen in blood more at resection than at follow-up.

As to time point: blood at routine non-recurrence follow-up after resection. Unsorted whole RNA of tumor, nontumor lung or frozen PBMC was sequenced. Unique molecular identifiers, one per molecule, were present on every TCR cDNA molecule. TCRdb re-derived calls from the 5' RACE reads in MiXCR, one entry per CDR3 protein. The profile shows around 110,000 distinct CDR3 sequences, 9% to 15% of them singletons. This clonotype has more than one count but fewer than ten. What it binds is not known. The TCR was taken from a male donor with early-stage non-small cell lung cancer. The sample consisted of PBMCs, taken at follow-up.

DNA for the CDR3: TGTGCCAGTACGGACAGGGGGAACACCGGGGAGCTGTTTTTT. Protein: CASTDRGNTGELFF. V gene TRBV19 combines with J gene TRBJ2-2, with 9 positions matching TRBD1. J gave up 1 base and V 7 bases, and 1 base lay outside the gene matches. CDR3 length: 14 amino acids. Germline CDR1 and CDR2: LNHDA and SQIVND (reference sequence).